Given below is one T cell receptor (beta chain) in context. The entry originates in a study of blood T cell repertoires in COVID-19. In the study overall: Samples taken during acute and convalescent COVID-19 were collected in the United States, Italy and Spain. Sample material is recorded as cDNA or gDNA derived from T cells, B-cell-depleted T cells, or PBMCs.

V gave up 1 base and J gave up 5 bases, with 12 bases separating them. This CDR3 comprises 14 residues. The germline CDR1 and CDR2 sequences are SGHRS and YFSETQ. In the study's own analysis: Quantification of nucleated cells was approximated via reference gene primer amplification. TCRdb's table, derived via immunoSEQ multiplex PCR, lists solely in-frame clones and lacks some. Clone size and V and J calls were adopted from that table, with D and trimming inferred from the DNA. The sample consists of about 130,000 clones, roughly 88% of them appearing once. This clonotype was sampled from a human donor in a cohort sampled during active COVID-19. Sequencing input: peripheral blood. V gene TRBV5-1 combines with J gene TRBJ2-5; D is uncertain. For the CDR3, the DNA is TGCGCCAGCAGCTTGTCTGGCGGCCGCGAGACCCAGTACTTC. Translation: CASSLSGGRETQYF.